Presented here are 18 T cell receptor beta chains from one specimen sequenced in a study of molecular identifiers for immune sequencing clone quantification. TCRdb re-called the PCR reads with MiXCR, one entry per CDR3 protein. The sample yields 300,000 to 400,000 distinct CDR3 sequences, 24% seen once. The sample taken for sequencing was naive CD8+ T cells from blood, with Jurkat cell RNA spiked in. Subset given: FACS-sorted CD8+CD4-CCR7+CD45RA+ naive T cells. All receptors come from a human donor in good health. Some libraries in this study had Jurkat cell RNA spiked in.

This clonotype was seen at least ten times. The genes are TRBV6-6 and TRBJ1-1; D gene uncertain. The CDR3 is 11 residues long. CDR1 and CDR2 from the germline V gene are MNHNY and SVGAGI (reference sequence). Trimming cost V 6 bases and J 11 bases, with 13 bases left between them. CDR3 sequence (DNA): TGTGCCAGCAGCCCAATACCAGAGGCTTTCTTT. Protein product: CASSPIPEAFF.

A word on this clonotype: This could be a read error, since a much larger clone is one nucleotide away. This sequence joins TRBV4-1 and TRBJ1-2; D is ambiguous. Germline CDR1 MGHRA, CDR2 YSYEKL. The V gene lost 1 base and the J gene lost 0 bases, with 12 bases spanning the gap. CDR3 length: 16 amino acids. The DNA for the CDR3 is TGCGCCAGCAGCCAAGTAGGCCCGTCAGCTAACTATGGCTACACCTTC. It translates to CASSQVGPSANYGYTF.

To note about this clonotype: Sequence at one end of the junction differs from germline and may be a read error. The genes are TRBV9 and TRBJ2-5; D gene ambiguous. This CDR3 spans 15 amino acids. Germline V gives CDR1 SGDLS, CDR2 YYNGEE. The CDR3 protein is CASSGQQAPLQTKYF. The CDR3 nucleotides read TGTGCCAGCAGCGGTCAGCAGGCGCCTCTCCAGACCAAGTACTTC. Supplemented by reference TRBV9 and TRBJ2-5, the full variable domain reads DSGVTQTPKHLITATGQRVTLRCSPRSGDLSVYWYQQSLDQGLQFLIQYYNGEERAKGNILERFSAQQFPDLHSELNLSSLELGDSALYFCASSGQQAPLQTKYFGPGTRLLVL.

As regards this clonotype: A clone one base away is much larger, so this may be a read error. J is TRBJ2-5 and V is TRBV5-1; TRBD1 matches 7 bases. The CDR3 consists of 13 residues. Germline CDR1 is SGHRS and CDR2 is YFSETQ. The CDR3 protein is CASRRDSQETQCF. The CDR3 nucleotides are TGCGCCAGCAGACGGGACAGCCAAGAGACCCAGTGCTTC.

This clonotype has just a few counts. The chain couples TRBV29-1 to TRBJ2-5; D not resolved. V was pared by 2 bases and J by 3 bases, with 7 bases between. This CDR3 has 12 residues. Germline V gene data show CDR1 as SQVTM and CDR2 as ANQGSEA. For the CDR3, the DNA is TGCAGCGTTGAATCCAATGAAGAGACCCAGTACTTC. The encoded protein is CSVESNEETQYF.

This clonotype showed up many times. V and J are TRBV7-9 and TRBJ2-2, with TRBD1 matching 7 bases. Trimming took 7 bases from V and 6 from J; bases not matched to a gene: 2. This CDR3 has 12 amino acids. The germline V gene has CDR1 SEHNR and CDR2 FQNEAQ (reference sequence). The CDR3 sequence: CASNQGAGELFF. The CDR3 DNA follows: TGTGCCAGCAACCAGGGGGCCGGGGAGCTGTTTTTT.

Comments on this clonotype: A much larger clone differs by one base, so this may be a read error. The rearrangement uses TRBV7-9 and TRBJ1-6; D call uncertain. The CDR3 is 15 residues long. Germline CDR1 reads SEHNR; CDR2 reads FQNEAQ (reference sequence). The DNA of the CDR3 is TGTGCCAGCAGCCAGTCTGGTACCCCCAACCCACCCCTCCCCTTT. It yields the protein CASSQSGTPNPPLPF.

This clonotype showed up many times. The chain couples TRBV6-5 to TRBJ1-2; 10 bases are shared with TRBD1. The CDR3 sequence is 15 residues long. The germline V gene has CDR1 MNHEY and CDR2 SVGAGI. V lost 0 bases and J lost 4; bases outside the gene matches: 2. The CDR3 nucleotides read TGTGCCAGCAGTTACTCGACAGGGGGCGGCTATGGCTACACCTTC. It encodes CASSYSTGGGYGYTF.

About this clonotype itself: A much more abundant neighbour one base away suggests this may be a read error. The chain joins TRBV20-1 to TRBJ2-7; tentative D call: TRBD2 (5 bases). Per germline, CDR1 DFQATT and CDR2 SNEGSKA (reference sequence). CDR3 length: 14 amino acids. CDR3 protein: CSAGDLGRDYEQYF. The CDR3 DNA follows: TGCAGTGCTGGAGATCTAGGGAGAGACTACGAGCAGTACTTC.

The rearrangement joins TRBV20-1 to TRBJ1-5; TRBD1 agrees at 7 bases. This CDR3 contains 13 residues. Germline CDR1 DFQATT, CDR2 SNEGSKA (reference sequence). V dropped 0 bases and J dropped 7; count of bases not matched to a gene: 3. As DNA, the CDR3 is TGCAGTGCTAGAGATGCAGGGGGGCAGCCCCAGCATTTT. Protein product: CSARDAGGQPQHF.

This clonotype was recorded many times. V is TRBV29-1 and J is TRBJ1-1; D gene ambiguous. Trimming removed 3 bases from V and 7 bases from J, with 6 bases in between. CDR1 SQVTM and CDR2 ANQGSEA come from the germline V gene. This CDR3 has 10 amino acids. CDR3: CSVEAVEAFF. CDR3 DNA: TGCAGCGTTGAGGCGGTTGAAGCTTTCTTT.

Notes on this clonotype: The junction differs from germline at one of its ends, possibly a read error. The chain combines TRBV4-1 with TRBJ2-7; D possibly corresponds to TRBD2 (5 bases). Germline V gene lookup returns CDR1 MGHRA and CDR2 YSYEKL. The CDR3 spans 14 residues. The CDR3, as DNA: TGCGTCAGCAGCCAAGGACTGTCCAGCTACGAGCAGTACTTC. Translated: CVSSQGLSSYEQYF.

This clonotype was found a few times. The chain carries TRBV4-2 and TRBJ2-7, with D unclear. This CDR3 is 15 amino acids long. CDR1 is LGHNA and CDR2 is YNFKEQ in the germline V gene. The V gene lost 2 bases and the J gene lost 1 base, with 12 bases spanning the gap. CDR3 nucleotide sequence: TGTGCCAGCAGCCAATCCCGGAGTGTGTCCTACGAGCAGTACTTC. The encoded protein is CASSQSRSVSYEQYF.

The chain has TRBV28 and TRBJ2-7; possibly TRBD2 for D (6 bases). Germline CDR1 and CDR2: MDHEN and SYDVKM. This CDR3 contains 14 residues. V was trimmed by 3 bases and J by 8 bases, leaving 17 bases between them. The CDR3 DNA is TGTGCCAGCAGTTTGGGAGGATTCCCTTGGAAGCAGTACTTC. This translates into CASSLGGFPWKQYF.

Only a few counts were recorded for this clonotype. The CDR3, as DNA: TGTGCCAGCAGTCTTTCAGGGGTATCTCAGCCCCAGCATTTT. Translated: CASSLSGVSQPQHF. J is TRBJ1-5 and V is TRBV6-2 or TRBV6-3, with D perhaps TRBD1 (6 bases). Between the trimmed V and J ends, which lost 5 bases and 6 bases, there was a span of 14 bases. Germline lookup yields CDR1 MNHEY and CDR2 SVGEGT. The CDR3 consists of 14 residues.

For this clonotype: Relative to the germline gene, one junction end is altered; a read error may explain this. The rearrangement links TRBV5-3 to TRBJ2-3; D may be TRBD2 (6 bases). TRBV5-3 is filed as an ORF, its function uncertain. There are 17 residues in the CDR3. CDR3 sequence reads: CASSPPLAGFFTDAQYF. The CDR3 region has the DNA TGTGCCAGCAGCCCTCCCCTGGCGGGGTTCTTCACAGATGCGCAGTATTTT.

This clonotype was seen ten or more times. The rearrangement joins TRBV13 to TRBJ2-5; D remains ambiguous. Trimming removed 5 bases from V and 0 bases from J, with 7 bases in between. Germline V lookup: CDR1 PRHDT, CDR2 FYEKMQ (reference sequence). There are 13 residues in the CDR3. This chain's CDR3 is CASSTRNQETQYF. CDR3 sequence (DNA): TGTGCCAGCAGCACGAGGAACCAAGAGACCCAGTACTTC.

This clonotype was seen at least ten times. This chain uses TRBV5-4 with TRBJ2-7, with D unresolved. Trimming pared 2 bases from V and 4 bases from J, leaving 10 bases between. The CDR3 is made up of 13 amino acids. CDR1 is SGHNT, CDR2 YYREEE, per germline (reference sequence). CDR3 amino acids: CASSFGLGYEQYF. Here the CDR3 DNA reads TGTGCCAGCAGCTTCGGTTTGGGTTACGAGCAGTACTTC.